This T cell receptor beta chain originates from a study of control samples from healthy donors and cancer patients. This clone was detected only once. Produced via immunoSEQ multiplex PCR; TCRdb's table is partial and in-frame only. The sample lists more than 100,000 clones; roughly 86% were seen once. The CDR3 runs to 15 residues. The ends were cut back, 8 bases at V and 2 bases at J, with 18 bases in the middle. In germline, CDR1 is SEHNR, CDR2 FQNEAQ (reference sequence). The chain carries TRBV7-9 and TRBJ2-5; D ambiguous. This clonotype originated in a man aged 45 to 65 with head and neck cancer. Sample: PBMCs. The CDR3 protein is CASARRIGAQETQYF. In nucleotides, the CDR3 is TGTGCCAGCGCAAGACGGATCGGCGCGCAAGAGACCCAGTACTTC.